The T cell receptor beta chain described here comes from a study of monozygotic twins with inflammatory bowel disease. Study-level points and caveats: No distinction between different T cell subtypes was possible. Clonotype sharing was lower in IBD patients than healthy twins, most markedly with disease activity.

A remark on this clonotype: The antigen is not known.

Blood was drawn once per donor, and each sample measured roughly 2.5 ml. Looked up from germline, CDR1 is DFQATT and CDR2 is SNEGSKA (reference sequence). This CDR3 is 13 amino acids long. In eight separate reactions per sample, cDNA was generated. For each CDR3 protein, TCRdb gives one entry from its re-call of the 5' RACE reads, without DNA. The sample totals approximately 400,000 distinct CDR3 sequences. What was sequenced was blood. J is TRBJ2-7 and V is TRBV20-1. This clonotype was sampled from a human donor with ulcerative colitis or Crohn's disease, or a healthy co-twin of an affected twin (not recorded which). This CDR3 is CSARGGSSYEQYF.